This TCR beta chain derives from a study of radiotherapy plus CTLA-4 blockade in lung cancer. Study-wide context: Roughly 17% of enrolled patients responded objectively, and 31% had disease control.

With V trimmed by 4 bases and J by 0 bases, 9 bases remained unmatched. Germline-derived CDR1 and CDR2 are SGHNT and YYREEE (reference sequence). This CDR3 comprises 17 residues. Method: immunoSEQ multiplex PCR; TCRdb's copy keeps in-frame clones and lacks some. The table records 90,000 to 95,000 clones, 83% of them present only once. The study's findings and limits: An expansion of tumor-derived TCR clones occurred in blood after radiotherapy plus ipilimumab.

As for this clone: Its matching antigen is unknown.

This chain links TRBV5-4 with TRBJ2-7; 11 nucleotides align to TRBD2. The material was peripheral blood, obtained from a patient treated with radiotherapy plus ipilimumab. This TCR was sampled from a human donor with non-small cell lung cancer who had stable disease on radiotherapy plus ipilimumab. The DNA for the CDR3 is TGTGCCAGCAGCCCAGGACTAGCGGGTACTTCCTCCTACGAGCAGTACTTC. Its translation: CASSPGLAGTSSYEQYF.